This passage covers 27 T cell receptor beta chains from one sample sequenced in a study of control samples from healthy donors and cancer patients. The method was immunoSEQ multiplex PCR; TCRdb's version includes in-frame clones alone and lacks a portion of them. The data hold approximately 69,000 clones, with 89% observed a single time. The material sequenced was PBMCs. The receptor source for this set is a man aged 55 to 69 with colorectal cancer.

The chain combines TRBV6-5 with TRBJ2-7, with D tentatively TRBD2 (6 bases). The CDR3 contains 14 residues. The V end was cut by 0 bases, the J end by 3 bases, with 9 bases between. CDR1 and CDR2 from the germline V gene are MNHEY and SVGAGI. CDR3 DNA: TGTGCCAGCAGTTACTCGGGGAGGTTCTACGAGCAGTACTTC. Its translation: CASSYSGRFYEQYF.

This chain uses TRBV9 with TRBJ2-5, with D possibly matching TRBD2 (5 bases). V was pared by 0 bases and J by 7 bases, with 19 bases between. This CDR3 contains 16 residues. The V gene's germline CDR1 is SGDLS and CDR2 YYNGEE. The DNA of the CDR3 is TGTGCCAGCAGCGTAGGATCTAGCCGGGGTTCCGGGACCCAGTACTTC. This codes for CASSVGSSRGSGTQYF.

This chain joins TRBV30 and TRBJ1-5; TRBD1 is a possible D gene (5 bases). Trimming stripped 4 bases from V and 3 bases from J, with 13 bases between. Germline CDR1 GTSNPN, CDR2 SVGIG (reference sequence). The CDR3 has 14 residues. The CDR3 sequence: CAWTSGRHNQPQHF. CDR3 coding DNA: TGTGCCTGGACCTCGGGGCGCCACAATCAGCCCCAGCATTTT. Complete variable domain (other parts from reference TRBV30 and TRBJ1-5): SQTIHQWPATLVQPVGSPLSLECTVEGTSNPNLYWYRQAAGRGLQLLFYSVGIGQISSEVPQNLSASRPQDRQFILSSKKLLLSDSGFYLCAWTSGRHNQPQHFGDGTRLSIL.

J is TRBJ2-2 and V is TRBV18; D gene uncertain. CDR1 KGHSH and CDR2 LQKENI come from the germline V gene. The V gene lost 4 bases and the J gene lost 2 bases, with 17 bases spanning the gap. The CDR3 extends over 17 amino acids. The CDR3 spells CASSRTMGTHNTGELFF. The CDR3, as DNA: TGTGCCAGCTCACGCACGATGGGAACCCACAACACCGGGGAGCTGTTTTTT.

The chain carries TRBV5-1 and TRBJ2-7; the match to TRBD2 covers 9 bases. With V trimmed by 10 bases and J by 2 bases, 19 bases remained unmatched. In germline, CDR1 is SGHRS, CDR2 YFSETQ. This CDR3 spans 17 amino acids. The CDR3 DNA follows: TGCGCCGGCACCCCGGCTAGCGGGGCCCCCTTAACCTACGAGCAGTACTTC. Translating it yields CAGTPASGAPLTYEQYF.

V is TRBV5-4 and J is TRBJ2-5; weak D call: TRBD2 (5 bases). V dropped 4 bases and J dropped 4 bases, with 17 bases sitting between them. Looked up from germline, CDR1 is SGHNT and CDR2 is YYREEE (reference sequence). The length of the CDR3 is 15 residues. The CDR3 region has the DNA TGTGCCAGCAGCGCAACTAGTGGCGGGCGAGAGACCCAGTACTTC. Translated: CASSATSGGRETQYF.

The chain links TRBV6-2 or TRBV6-3 to TRBJ1-2; D is undetermined. V lost 6 bases and J 4 bases, leaving 18 bases between the germline ends. The CDR3 consists of 15 residues. Germline V gives CDR1 MNHEY, CDR2 SVGEGT. The CDR3 nucleotides are TGTGCCAGCAGCCGGCCAAGAGACTCACTCTATGGCTACACCTTC. It translates to CASSRPRDSLYGYTF.

CDR3: CAISESSGNTIYF. The CDR3 nucleotides read TGTGCCATCAGTGAGAGCTCTGGAAACACCATATATTTT. The chain uses TRBV10-3 and TRBJ1-3; D is undetermined. This CDR3 is built from 13 residues. V was cut by 2 bases and J by 0 bases, with 2 bases left in between. The germline CDR1 and CDR2 sequences are ENHRY and SYGVKD.

V and J are TRBV5-4 and TRBJ2-1; tentatively, D is TRBD1 or TRBD2 (5 bases each). V lost 4 bases to trimming and J lost 5 bases, with 13 bases between them. The germline gives CDR1 SGHNT, CDR2 YYREEE (reference sequence). The CDR3 loop spans 14 amino acids. This CDR3 is CASSTRTGHNEQFF. The CDR3 nucleotides are TGTGCCAGCAGCACCCGGACGGGACACAATGAGCAGTTCTTC.

The chain is built from TRBV2 and TRBJ1-1; D ambiguous. This CDR3 comprises 11 residues. CDR1 and CDR2 from the germline V gene are SNHLY and FYNNEI. The ends were cut back, 8 bases at V and 0 bases at J, with 4 bases in the middle. The CDR3 sequence is CASGMNTEAFF. In DNA form, the CDR3 reads TGTGCCAGCGGGATGAACACTGAAGCTTTCTTT.

The J gene is TRBJ2-1, the V gene TRBV7-9; D is undetermined. Germline V lookup: CDR1 SEHNR, CDR2 FQNEAQ (reference sequence). Trimming took 1 base from V and 5 from J, leaving 9 bases between them. The length of the CDR3 is 14 residues. The CDR3 loop is CASSLVRQHNEQFF. As DNA, the CDR3 is TGTGCCAGCAGCTTAGTGCGGCAGCACAATGAGCAGTTCTTC.

The chain has TRBV5-1 and TRBJ1-4; TRBD1 matches 7 bases. The CDR3 length is 16 residues. V lost 5 bases, J lost 4 bases, and 11 bases stayed unmatched. Per germline, CDR1 SGHRS and CDR2 YFSETQ. CDR3 nucleotides: TGCGCCAGCAGACTGACAGGGTCAGGAGGTAATGAAAAACTGTTTTTT. This encodes CASRLTGSGGNEKLFF. The full variable domain, with the rest looked up from reference TRBV5-1 and TRBJ1-4, is KAGVTQTPRYLIKTRGQQVTLSCSPISGHRSVSWYQQTPGQGLQFLFEYFSETQRNKGNFPGRFSGRQFSNSRSEMNVSTLELGDSALYLCASRLTGSGGNEKLFFGSGTQLSVL.

This clone turned up a few times. The rearrangement links TRBV18 to TRBJ2-7; 14 nucleotides match TRBD2. This CDR3 contains 17 residues. J was trimmed by 1 base and V by 6 bases; bases with no gene match: 8. Looked up from germline, CDR1 is KGHSH and CDR2 is LQKENI. CDR3 DNA: TGTGCCAGCTCCGCGGGGACTAGCGGGGGCCTTTCCTACGAGCAGTACTTC. It specifies CASSAGTSGGLSYEQYF.

The J gene is TRBJ2-1, the V gene TRBV6-6, with D possibly matching TRBD1 (5 bases). The CDR3 loop spans 14 amino acids. In germline, CDR1 is MNHNY, CDR2 SVGAGI (reference sequence). V shed 9 bases and J shed 8 bases, with 20 bases lying between them. CDR3: CASTQGYYGDEQFF. In DNA form, the CDR3 reads TGTGCCAGTACCCAGGGCTATTACGGCGATGAGCAGTTCTTC.

The rearrangement links TRBV30 to TRBJ1-1; no reliable D call. Trimming took off 0 bases at V and 1 base at J, with 9 bases between the two ends. This CDR3 contains 14 residues. Per the germline V gene, CDR1 is GTSNPN and CDR2 is SVGIG (reference sequence). The CDR3 loop reads CAWSVRAGNTEAFF. For the CDR3, the DNA is TGTGCCTGGAGTGTAAGGGCAGGGAACACTGAAGCTTTCTTT.

This clone showed up just once. The genes are TRBV7-3 and TRBJ2-2, with 12 bases matching TRBD2. After removal of 3 bases from V and 6 bases from J, the junction contained 5 bases not matched to a gene. The CDR3 loop spans 16 amino acids. The germline V gene has CDR1 SGHTA and CDR2 FQGTGA. CDR3 in amino acids: CASSLASGGGPGELFF. The CDR3, as DNA: TGTGCCAGCAGCTTGGCTAGCGGGGGGGGCCCCGGGGAGCTGTTTTTT.

The rearrangement joins TRBV6-1 to TRBJ2-2; 8 bases map to TRBD1. With 4 bases clipped from V and 4 bases from J, the junction kept 17 bases outside the gene matches. Germline CDR1 and CDR2: MNHNS and SASEGT. This CDR3 comprises 19 residues. CDR3 DNA: TGTGCCAGCAGTGCCTACGGGCCCACTGCCGGGACAGGCACCGGGGAGCTGTTTTTT. The encoded protein is CASSAYGPTAGTGTGELFF.

J is TRBJ1-4 and V is TRBV27, with 11 bases identical to TRBD1. This CDR3 spans 15 amino acids. The J segment lost 5 bases and the V segment lost 5 bases, leaving 4 bases of the junction unmatched. Germline V gives CDR1 MNHEY, CDR2 SMNVEV (reference sequence). The CDR3 loop reads CASSLGQGENEKLFF. CDR3 nucleotides: TGTGCCAGCAGTCTGGGACAGGGGGAGAATGAAAAACTGTTTTTT.

The genes are TRBV15 and TRBJ1-5, with no clear D. With 1 base removed from V and 1 base from J, the gap between germline ends came to 8 bases. The CDR3 has 15 residues. From germline, CDR1 is LNHNV and CDR2 YYDKDF (reference sequence). CDR3 coding DNA: TGTGCCACCAGCAGAGTCCTCACAAGCAATCAGCCCCAGCATTTT. This codes for CATSRVLTSNQPQHF.

The CDR3 reads CASSPGTSGGRNEQFF. In nucleotides, the CDR3 is TGTGCCAGCAGTCCGGGGACTAGCGGGGGGAGGAATGAGCAGTTCTTC. The rearrangement uses TRBV27 and TRBJ2-1; the match to TRBD2 covers 15 bases. Germline V gene sequence: CDR1 MNHEY, CDR2 SMNVEV (reference sequence). The CDR3 contains 16 residues. V shed 5 bases and J 7 bases; nucleotides not matched to a gene: 6.

The chain uses TRBV28 and TRBJ1-2; D not certain. Trimming left V 2 bases short and J 5 bases short, with 6 bases between. Germline V CDR1 and CDR2: MDHEN, SYDVKM. The CDR3 loop spans 12 amino acids. Here the CDR3 DNA reads TGTGCCAGCAGTTTAGGAGGGTATGGCTACACCTTC. Encoded protein: CASSLGGYGYTF.

The chain carries TRBV7-9 and TRBJ2-7; the match to TRBD2 covers 10 bases. The CDR3 sequence is 19 residues long. J was trimmed by 3 bases and V by 0 bases; bases with no gene match: 14. The germline CDR1 and CDR2 sequences are SEHNR and FQNEAQ (reference sequence). CDR3 region: CASSLAVPGLAPGSYEQYF. The CDR3 DNA reads TGTGCCAGCAGCTTAGCGGTCCCGGGACTAGCGCCGGGAAGCTACGAGCAGTACTTC.

This clone was picked up one time. The rearrangement uses TRBV27 and TRBJ2-2; tentative D call: TRBD2 (5 bases). Germline V gene sequence: CDR1 MNHEY, CDR2 SMNVEV (reference sequence). Trimming took 2 bases from V and 1 from J, leaving 14 bases between them. The CDR3 consists of 17 residues. The CDR3 DNA sequence: TGTGCCAGCAGTTTAGAGGGTGGCAGTAGGAACACCGGGGAGCTGTTTTTT. This translates into CASSLEGGSRNTGELFF.

This chain's CDR3 is CASSSPSGGAGETQYF. The CDR3, as DNA: TGTGCCAGCAGTTCCCCTAGCGGGGGGGCCGGCGAGACCCAGTACTTC. The chain uses TRBV28 and TRBJ2-5; 12 nucleotides match TRBD2. The CDR3 has 16 amino acids. The trim removed 4 bases at V and 5 bases at J, leaving 8 bases unmatched. CDR1 and CDR2 (germline): MDHEN, SYDVKM. Combining the CDR3 with reference TRBV28 and TRBJ2-5 gives the whole variable domain DVKVTQSSRYLVKRTGEKVFLECVQDMDHENMFWYRQDPGLGLRLIYFSYDVKMKEKGDIPEGYSVSREKKERFSLILESASTNQTSMYLCASSSPSGGAGETQYFGPGTRLLVL.

J is TRBJ2-3 and V is TRBV9, with 8 positions matching TRBD2. The CDR3 covers 18 residues. Losses at the gene ends were 0 bases for V and 6 bases for J; bases not matched to a gene: 15. In germline, CDR1 is SGDLS, CDR2 YYNGEE. DNA of the CDR3: TGTGCCAGCAGCGTAGGGCCCTTCTTTGCGGGGGGCGGCGATACGCAGTATTTT. Translation: CASSVGPFFAGGGDTQYF.

Note on this clone: This same CDR3 is encoded by further DNA sequences in the sample. The chain employs TRBV9 and TRBJ1-6; D is uncertain. This CDR3 has 13 residues. Trimming stripped 2 bases from V and 7 bases from J, with 7 bases between. Per the germline V gene, CDR1 is SGDLS and CDR2 is YYNGEE. In DNA, the CDR3 is TGTGCCAGCAGCGTTGGTGGGAATTCACCCCTCCACTTT. Its translation: CASSVGGNSPLHF.

The chain is built from TRBV5-1 and TRBJ1-4; D call uncertain. Germline loops: CDR1 SGHRS, CDR2 YFSETQ. V gave up 4 bases and J gave up 5 bases, with 9 bases separating them. The CDR3 has 13 residues. The CDR3 loop reads CASSQDQNEKLFF. The CDR3 DNA follows: TGCGCCAGCAGCCAGGACCAGAATGAAAAACTGTTTTTT.